The sequence of this TCR beta chain was determined in a study of T cells in women clearing cervical HPV infection. As for the study in general: With HLA typing for only a few women, HLA confounding remains possible.

Clones were read by immunoSEQ multiplex PCR, and TCRdb kept only the in-frame ones, dropping some. This repertoire includes about 30,000 clones. Dot-blot hybridization genotyped cervical HPV amplified with MY09/MY11 PCR. The clonotype comes from a woman between 18 and 75 years old with a cervical HPV16 infection that either progressed to CIN3+ or cleared (not recorded which). Sequenced: blood buffy coat.

The CDR3 reads CASSFSHRGATNEKLFF. The sequenced part of the CDR3 DNA is TGTGCCAGCAGTTTTAGTCACAGGGGAGCAACTAATGAAAAA. The chain couples TRBV12-3 or TRBV12-4 to TRBJ1-4; the match to TRBD1 covers 7 bases. The missing CDR3 end, 3 residues past where the read stops, is filled in from the germline J gene. This CDR3 is built from 17 residues. Germline trimming cut 3 bases from V and 0 bases from J; bases unmatched to any gene: 7.